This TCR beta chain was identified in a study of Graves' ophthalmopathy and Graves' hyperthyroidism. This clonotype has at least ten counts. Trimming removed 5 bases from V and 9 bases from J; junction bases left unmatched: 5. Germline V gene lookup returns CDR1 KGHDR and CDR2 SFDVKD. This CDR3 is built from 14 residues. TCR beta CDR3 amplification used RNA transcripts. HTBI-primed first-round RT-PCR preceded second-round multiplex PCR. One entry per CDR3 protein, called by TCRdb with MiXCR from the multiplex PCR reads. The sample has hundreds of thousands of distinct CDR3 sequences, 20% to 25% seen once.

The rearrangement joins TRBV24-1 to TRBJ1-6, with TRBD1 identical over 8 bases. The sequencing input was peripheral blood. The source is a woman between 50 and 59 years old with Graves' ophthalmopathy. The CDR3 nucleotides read TGTGCCACCAGTGCCGGGACAGGTACTTCACCCCTCCACTTT. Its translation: CATSAGTGTSPLHF.